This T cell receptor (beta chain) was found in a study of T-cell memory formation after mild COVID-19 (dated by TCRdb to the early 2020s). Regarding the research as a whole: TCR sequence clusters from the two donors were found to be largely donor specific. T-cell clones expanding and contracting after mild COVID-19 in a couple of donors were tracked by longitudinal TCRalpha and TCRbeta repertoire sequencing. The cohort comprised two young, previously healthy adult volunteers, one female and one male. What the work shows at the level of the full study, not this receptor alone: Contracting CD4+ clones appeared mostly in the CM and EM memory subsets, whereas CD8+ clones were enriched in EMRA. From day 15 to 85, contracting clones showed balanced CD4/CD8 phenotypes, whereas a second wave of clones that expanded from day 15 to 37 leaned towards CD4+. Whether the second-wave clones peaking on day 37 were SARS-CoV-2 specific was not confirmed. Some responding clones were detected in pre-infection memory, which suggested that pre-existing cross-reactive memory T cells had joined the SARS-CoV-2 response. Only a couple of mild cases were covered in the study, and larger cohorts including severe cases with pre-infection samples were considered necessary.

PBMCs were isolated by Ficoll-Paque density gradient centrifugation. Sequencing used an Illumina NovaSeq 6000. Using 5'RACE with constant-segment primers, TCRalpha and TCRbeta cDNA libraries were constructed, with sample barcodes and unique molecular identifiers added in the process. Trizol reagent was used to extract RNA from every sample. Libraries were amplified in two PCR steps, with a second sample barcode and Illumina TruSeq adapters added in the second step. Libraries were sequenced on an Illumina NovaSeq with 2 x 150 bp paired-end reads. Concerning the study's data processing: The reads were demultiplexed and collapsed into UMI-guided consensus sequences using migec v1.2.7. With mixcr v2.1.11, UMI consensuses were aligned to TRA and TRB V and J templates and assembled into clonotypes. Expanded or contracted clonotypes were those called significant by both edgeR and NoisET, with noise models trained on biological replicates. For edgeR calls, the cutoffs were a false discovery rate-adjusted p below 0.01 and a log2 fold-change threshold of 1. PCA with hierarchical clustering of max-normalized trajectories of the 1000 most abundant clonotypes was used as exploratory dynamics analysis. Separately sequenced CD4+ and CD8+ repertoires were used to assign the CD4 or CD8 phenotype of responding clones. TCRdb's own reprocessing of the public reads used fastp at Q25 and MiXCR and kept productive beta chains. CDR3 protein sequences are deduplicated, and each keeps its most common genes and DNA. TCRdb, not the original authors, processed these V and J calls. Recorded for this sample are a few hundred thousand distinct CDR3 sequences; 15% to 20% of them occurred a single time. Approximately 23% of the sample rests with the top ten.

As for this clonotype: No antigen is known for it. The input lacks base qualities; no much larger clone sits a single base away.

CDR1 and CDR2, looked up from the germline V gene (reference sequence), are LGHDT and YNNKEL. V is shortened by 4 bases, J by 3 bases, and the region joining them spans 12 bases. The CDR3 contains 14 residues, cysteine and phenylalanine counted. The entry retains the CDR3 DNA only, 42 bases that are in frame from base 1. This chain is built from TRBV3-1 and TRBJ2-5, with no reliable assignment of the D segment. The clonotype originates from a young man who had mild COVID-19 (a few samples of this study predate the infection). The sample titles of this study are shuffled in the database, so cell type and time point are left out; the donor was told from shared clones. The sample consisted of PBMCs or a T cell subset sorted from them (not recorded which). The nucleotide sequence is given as TGTGCCAGCAGCCGCAGGACCGTTAAAGAGACCCAGTACTTC. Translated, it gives CASSRRTVKETQYF.